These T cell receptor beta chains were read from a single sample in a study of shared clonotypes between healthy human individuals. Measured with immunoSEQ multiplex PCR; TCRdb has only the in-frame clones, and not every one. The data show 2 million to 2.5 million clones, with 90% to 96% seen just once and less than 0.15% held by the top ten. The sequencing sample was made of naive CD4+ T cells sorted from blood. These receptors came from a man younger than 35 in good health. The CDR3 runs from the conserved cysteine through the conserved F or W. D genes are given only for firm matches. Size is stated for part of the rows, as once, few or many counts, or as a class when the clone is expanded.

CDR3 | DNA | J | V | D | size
CARAGNTGELFF | TGTGCCCGAGCGGGGAACACCGGGGAGCTGTTTTTT | TRBJ2-2 | TRBV7-9 | - | -
CASSQIGRETQYF | TGCGCCAGCAGTCAGATAGGGAGGGAGACCCAGTACTTC | TRBJ2-5 | TRBV23-1 | - | -
CASKERQANWNQPQHF | TGTGCCAGCAAAGAACGACAGGCCAATTGGAATCAGCCCCAGCATTTT | TRBJ1-5 | TRBV6-6 | - | -
CASSPRVGTLHNEQFF | TGTGCCAGCAGTCCGAGGGTGGGGACCCTACACAATGAGCAGTTCTTC | TRBJ2-1 | TRBV27 | - | -
CASSPTATNEKLFF | TGTGCCAGCTCACCGACGGCAACTAATGAAAAACTGTTTTTT | TRBJ1-4 | TRBV18 | - | few
CASSYSGQATYEQYF | TGTGCCAGCAGTTACTCCGGACAGGCAACCTACGAGCAGTACTTC | TRBJ2-7 | TRBV6-5 | TRBD1 | -
CASSPLDRFSTDTQYF | TGTGCCAGCAGCCCCCTGGACCGTTTCAGCACAGATACGCAGTATTTT | TRBJ2-3 | TRBV7-3 | - | -
CASSFRDRGGNTIYF | TGTGCCAGCAGCTTTCGAGACAGGGGTGGAAACACCATATATTTT | TRBJ1-3 | TRBV5-6 | TRBD1 | -
CASSVALFAGELFF | TGTGCCAGCAGCGTTGCGCTCTTCGCCGGGGAGCTGTTTTTT | TRBJ2-2 | TRBV9 | - | -
CASRAQGAPEAFF | TGTGCCAGCAGGGCACAGGGGGCGCCTGAAGCTTTCTTT | TRBJ1-1 | TRBV27 | TRBD1 | -
CTSSLRGRYF | TGCACCAGCAGCCTTAGGGGTCGGTACTTC | TRBJ2-7 | TRBV1 | - | -
CASSLGMQNTEAFF | TGTGCCAGCAGCCTCGGGATGCAGAACACTGAAGCTTTCTTT | TRBJ1-1 | TRBV7-2 | - | few
CASSVNLYGYTF | TGCGCCAGCAGTGTAAATCTTTATGGCTACACCTTC | TRBJ1-2 | TRBV10-2 | - | -
CASSTTGGRDYGYTF | TGTGCCAGCAGTACCACGGGGGGGAGAGACTATGGCTACACCTTC | TRBJ1-2 | TRBV5-8 | - | -
CASSPQGWYGNQPQHF | TGTGCCAGCAGCCCACAGGGGTGGTACGGCAATCAGCCCCAGCATTTT | TRBJ1-5 | TRBV7-2 | TRBD1 | -
CAISPSGGANEKLFF | TGTGCCATCAGTCCCTCCGGAGGGGCTAATGAAAAACTGTTTTTT | TRBJ1-4 | TRBV10-3 | - | -
CASSLDRVFGGQYF | TGCGCCAGCAGCTTGGACAGGGTCTTTGGCGGGCAGTATTTT | TRBJ2-3 | TRBV5-1 | - | few
CASAKSEGSGETQYF | TGTGCCAGCGCAAAGTCTGAGGGGTCGGGTGAGACCCAGTACTTC | TRBJ2-5 | TRBV4-2 | - | -
CASSPHGWGGNTIYF | TGTGCCAGCAGCCCACACGGGTGGGGTGGAAACACCATATATTTT | TRBJ1-3 | TRBV7-2 | - | -
CASSIQPNTEAFF | TGTGCCAGCAGCATCCAACCTAACACTGAAGCTTTCTTT | TRBJ1-1 | TRBV14 | - | -
CASSLAQGTIGTGELFF | TGTGCCAGCAGCTTAGCGCAGGGGACCATCGGCACCGGGGAGCTGTTTTTT | TRBJ2-2 | TRBV7-9 | - | -
CAWSGGTDTQYF | TGTGCCTGGAGTGGGGGTACAGATACGCAGTATTTT | TRBJ2-3 | TRBV30 | - | -
CASSLEAGGLIGNTIYF | TGTGCCAGCAGCTTAGAGGCAGGGGGTTTAATCGGAAACACCATATATTTT | TRBJ1-3 | TRBV7-2 | TRBD1 | -
CASSIGPSTDTQYF | TGTGCCAGTAGTATAGGCCCATCCACAGATACGCAGTATTTT | TRBJ2-3 | TRBV19 | - | -
CASTSQGLSGNTIYF | TGTGCCAGCACATCTCAGGGTCTCTCTGGAAACACCATATATTTT | TRBJ1-3 | TRBV28 | - | -
CASSVTGTYGEQYF | TGTGCCAGCAGCGTAACCGGGACGTACGGCGAGCAGTACTTC | TRBJ2-7 | TRBV9 | - | -
CASSVAGGLATDTQYF | TGTGCCAGCAGTGTAGCGGGGGGGCTGGCGACAGATACGCAGTATTTT | TRBJ2-3 | TRBV2 | TRBD2 | -